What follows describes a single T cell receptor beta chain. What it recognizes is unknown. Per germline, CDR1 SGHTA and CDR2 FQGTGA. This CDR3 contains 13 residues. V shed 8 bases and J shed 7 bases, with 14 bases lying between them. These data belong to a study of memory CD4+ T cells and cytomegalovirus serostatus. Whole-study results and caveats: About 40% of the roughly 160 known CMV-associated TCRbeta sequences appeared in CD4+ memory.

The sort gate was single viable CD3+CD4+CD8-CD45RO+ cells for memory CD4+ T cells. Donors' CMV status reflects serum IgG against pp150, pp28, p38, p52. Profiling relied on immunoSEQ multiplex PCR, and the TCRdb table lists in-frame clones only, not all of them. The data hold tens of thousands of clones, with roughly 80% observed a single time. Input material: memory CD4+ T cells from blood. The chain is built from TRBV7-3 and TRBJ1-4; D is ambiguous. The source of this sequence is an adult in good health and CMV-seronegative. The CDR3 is CASAKAASEKLFF. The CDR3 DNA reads TGTGCCAGCGCTAAGGCTGCCAGTGAAAAACTGTTTTTT. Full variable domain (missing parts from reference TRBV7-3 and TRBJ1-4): GAGVSQTPSNKVTEKGKYVELRCDPISGHTALYWYRQSLGQGPEFLIYFQGTGAADDSGLPNDRFFAVRPEGSVSTLKIQRTERGDSAVYLCASAKAASEKLFFGSGTQLSVL.